This is a list of T cell receptor beta chains from one sample in a study of shared clonotypes between healthy human individuals. Assay used: immunoSEQ multiplex PCR; TCRdb lists only in-frame clones, some missing. The sample contains roughly 2.2 million clones, just under 95% of which appear only once. The sequenced sample was naive CD4+ T cells from PBMCs. Source of these receptors: a man between 18 and 29 years old in good health. Some clones in this sample may be carry-over from other donors' samples. The conserved cysteine and the conserved F or W are not part of the CDR3 here. Size is omitted from some rows. Given values are once, few, many or a class for expanded clones.

TRBV5-1	TRBJ2-1	-	ASSLVSGPYYNEQF
TRBV5-4	TRBJ2-7	few	ASSFDRYLVGEQY
TRBV7-2	TRBJ1-5	few	ASSPDVTSNQPQH
TRBV5-1	TRBJ2-7	-	ASRKIGTGSYEQY
TRBV6-6	TRBJ2-2	-	ASSYANRGRTGELF
TRBV18	TRBJ1-3	-	ASSRTRDAGNTIY
TRBV4-3	TRBJ1-5	-	ASSHSYSNQPQH
TRBV11-3	TRBJ2-1	-	ASSSRAGAQF
TRBV6-1	TRBJ1-4	-	ASSDRVGLGEKLF
TRBV4-2	TRBJ1-4	-	ASSQDVRGPTFNEKLF
TRBV7-8	TRBJ2-1	-	ASSEGLAGVNEQF
TRBV2	TRBJ2-7	-	ASRGLVYEQY
TRBV11-2	TRBJ1-5	few	ASSITGTLQPQH